The 21 T cell receptor beta chains given below trace back to one sample, sequenced in a study of Graves' ophthalmopathy and Graves' hyperthyroidism. RNA transcripts were the source from which TCR beta CDR3 regions were amplified. Following a first-round RT-PCR that used HTBI primers, a second-round multiplex PCR was carried out. From the multiplex PCR reads, TCRdb called clonotypes with MiXCR, one entry per CDR3 protein. Among some 750,000 distinct CDR3 sequences, roughly 40% were seen once, and the ten largest hold 40% to 45%. Specimen: peripheral blood. The receptors shown here come from an adult man with Graves' ophthalmopathy.

Details on this clonotype: The junction does not match germline at one end; this may be a read error. The J gene is TRBJ1-6, the V gene TRBV2; maybe TRBD1 (6 bases). This CDR3 is built from 15 residues. In germline, CDR1 is SNHLY, CDR2 FYNNEI. CDR3 in amino acids: CASRPTGARSSSLHF. DNA of the CDR3: TGTGCCAGCAGGCCGACGGGGGCTCGAAGTTCATCCCTCCACTTT.

This clonotype has at least ten counts. This rearrangement joins TRBV7-9 to TRBJ1-1; a weak D match, TRBD1 (6 bases). CDR3 length: 13 residues. Germline V CDR1 and CDR2: SEHNR, FQNEAQ (reference sequence). The germline V and J ends were trimmed by 5 bases and 5 bases, with 12 bases remaining between them. As DNA, the CDR3 is TGTGCCAGCAGCACAGGGAAAGTGACTGAAGCTTTCTTT. Translating gives CASSTGKVTEAFF.

A few counts support this clonotype. The J gene is TRBJ2-7, the V gene TRBV7-8; maybe TRBD1 (6 bases). CDR1 and CDR2 (germline): SGHVS, FQNEAQ. The germline V and J ends were trimmed by 5 bases and 3 bases, with 14 bases remaining between them. The CDR3 loop spans 14 amino acids. This CDR3 reads CASSDGTLFYEQYF. The CDR3 DNA reads TGTGCCAGCAGCGACGGGACACTCTTCTACGAGCAGTACTTC. The full variable domain, with the rest looked up from reference TRBV7-8 and TRBJ2-7, is GAGVSQSPRYKVAKRGQDVALRCDPISGHVSLFWYQQALGQGPEFLTYFQNEAQLDKSGLPSDRFFAERPEGSVSTLKIQRTQQEDSAVYLCASSDGTLFYEQYFGPGTRLTVT.

There are a few counts of this clonotype. V usage is TRBV20-1 and J usage is TRBJ2-7, with TRBD2 matching 9 bases. CDR3 size: 14 residues. V lost 3 bases, J lost 2 bases, and 5 bases stayed unmatched. Germline V lookup: CDR1 DFQATT, CDR2 SNEGSKA (reference sequence). The CDR3 DNA reads as TGCAGTGCTAGTTGGGCTAGCGGGACCTACGAGCAGTACTTC. Amino acid sequence: CSASWASGTYEQYF.

The rearrangement joins TRBV19 to TRBJ2-2; D call uncertain. Trimming removed 4 bases from V and 0 bases from J, with 12 bases in between. The germline CDR1 and CDR2 sequences are LNHDA and SQIVND (reference sequence). This CDR3 is built from 16 residues. The CDR3 protein is CASSSPSDPNTGELFF. The CDR3 region has the DNA TGTGCCAGTAGTAGCCCCTCGGATCCGAACACCGGGGAGCTGTTTTTT.

This clonotype has just a few counts. The chain recombines TRBV7-4 with TRBJ1-1; TRBD1 aligns across 9 bases. V trimming: 6 bases; J trimming: 3 bases; junction bases outside the gene matches: 17. This CDR3 contains 18 residues. Germline-derived CDR1 and CDR2 are SGHVT and SQSDAQ. The CDR3 DNA reads TGTGCCAGCAGTTCGCCGGGACAGGGTGTTTTTGGGTACACTGAAGCTTTCTTT. Translation gives CASSSPGQGVFGYTEAFF.

In its sample, this clonotype was seen many times. The V gene is TRBV2, the J gene TRBJ2-7; 11 nucleotides align to TRBD1. CDR1 and CDR2 (germline): SNHLY, FYNNEI. This CDR3 is 16 amino acids long. The V gene end was trimmed by 2 bases and the J gene end by 2 bases; junction bases not matched to a gene: 5. CDR3 DNA: TGTGCCAGCAGTGAAATTAGGGGACAGGGGGCCTACGAGCAGTACTTC. As protein: CASSEIRGQGAYEQYF.

This clonotype was seen repeatedly, ten times or more. CDR3 bases: TGTGCCAGCAGTTTCGCCGGTTCTGGAAACACCATATATTTT. This gives the protein CASSFAGSGNTIYF. V gene TRBV2 combines with J gene TRBJ1-3; no clear D gene. CDR1 and CDR2 from the germline V gene are SNHLY and FYNNEI. This CDR3 has 14 residues. V was trimmed by 5 bases and J by 1 base, leaving 9 bases between them.

This clonotype was picked up many times. The chain couples TRBV7-8 to TRBJ1-1; weak D call: TRBD1 (5 bases). This CDR3 has 14 residues. Looked up from germline, CDR1 is SGHVS and CDR2 is FQNEAQ. V lost 2 bases, J lost 4 bases, and 11 bases lay in between. This CDR3 reads CASSLYGGATEAFF. The CDR3, as DNA: TGTGCCAGCAGCTTATACGGCGGGGCCACTGAAGCTTTCTTT.

The J gene is TRBJ2-5, the V gene TRBV11-1; no reliable D call. The CDR3 length is 16 residues. Germline V CDR1 and CDR2: SGHAT, FQDESV (reference sequence). V lost 3 bases, J lost 7 bases, and 21 bases lay in between. The chain's CDR3 is CASSFALRVIQATQYF. The CDR3 DNA sequence: TGTGCCAGCAGCTTCGCTCTCCGCGTGATCCAGGCGACCCAGTACTTC.

This rearrangement joins TRBV5-8 to TRBJ2-5; TRBD2 might be the D (5 bases). Germline CDR1 SGHTS, CDR2 YDEGEE. V lost 5 bases and J lost 4, with 9 bases in between. The CDR3 length is 12 residues. Here the CDR3 DNA reads TGTGCCAGCAGGTGGGAGTCAGAGACCCAGTACTTC. It codes for CASRWESETQYF.

CDR3 sequence: CARVPGELFF. CDR3 nucleotides: TGTGCCAGGGTTCCCGGGGAGCTGTTTTTT. The genes are TRBV25-1 and TRBJ2-2; no clear D. Per germline, CDR1 MGHDK and CDR2 SYGVNS. V lost 9 bases and J lost 6, with 5 bases in between. This CDR3 contains 10 residues.

In regard to this clonotype: This may be a read error, as it is one base from a much larger clone. This sequence joins TRBV7-2 and TRBJ1-2; D possibly corresponds to TRBD1 (6 bases). Germline-derived CDR1 and CDR2 are SGHTA and FQGNSA. The germline V and J ends were trimmed by 4 bases and 6 bases, with 12 bases remaining between them. The CDR3 runs 13 residues. The CDR3 nucleotides are TGTGCCAGCAGCTGGCTCGGGGGCGATGGCTACACCTTC. It translates to CASSWLGGDGYTF.

This clonotype was seen at least ten times. The V and J genes are TRBV6-6 and TRBJ1-3; D is unclear. This CDR3 comprises 14 residues. Germline V gene data show CDR1 as MNHNY and CDR2 as SVGAGI (reference sequence). Trimming left V 2 bases short and J 4 bases short, with 9 bases between. The CDR3 loop reads CASSYTESGNTIYF. The CDR3 DNA reads TGTGCCAGCAGTTACACGGAATCCGGAAACACCATATATTTT.

Note on this clonotype: A much larger clonotype is one base distant, so this may be a read error. The chain carries TRBV7-8 and TRBJ2-7; maybe TRBD2 (5 bases). From germline, CDR1 is SGHVS and CDR2 FQNEAQ. The CDR3 runs to 14 residues. In nucleotides, the CDR3 is TGTGCCAGCAGCGTCAGGACTCTGGCCTACGAGCAGTGCTTC. It encodes CASSVRTLAYEQCF. The full variable domain, completed using reference TRBV7-8 and TRBJ2-7, is GAGVSQSPRYKVAKRGQDVALRCDPISGHVSLFWYQQALGQGPEFLTYFQNEAQLDKSGLPSDRFFAERPEGSVSTLKIQRTQQEDSAVYLCASSVRTLAYEQCFGPGTRLTVT.

The V and J genes are TRBV20-1 and TRBJ2-3; D could derive from TRBD1 or TRBD2 (5 bases each). Germline V CDR1 and CDR2: DFQATT, SNEGSKA (reference sequence). This CDR3 is built from 16 residues. Between the trimmed V and J ends, which lost 0 bases and 3 bases, there was a span of 16 bases. DNA of the CDR3: TGCAGTGCTAGAGATTCCCCGGGGTGGGGGACAGATACGCAGTATTTT. It codes for CSARDSPGWGTDTQYF.

This chain connects TRBV11-2 to TRBJ2-7, with a weak D call TRBD2 (5 bases). With 5 bases removed from V and 3 bases from J, the gap between germline ends came to 11 bases. This CDR3 comprises 13 residues. CDR1 and CDR2 (germline): SGHAT, FQNNGV. The CDR3 reads CASSTGLYYEQYF. CDR3 sequence (DNA): TGTGCCAGCAGCACTGGACTGTACTACGAGCAGTACTTC. Filled out from reference TRBV11-2 and TRBJ2-7, the complete variable domain reads EAGVAQSPRYKIIEKRQSVAFWCNPISGHATLYWYQQILGQGPKLLIQFQNNGVVDDSQLPKDRFSAERLKGVDSTLKIQPAKLEDSAVYLCASSTGLYYEQYFGPGTRLTVT.

V gene TRBV5-6 combines with J gene TRBJ2-5; unclear D gene. This CDR3 has 16 residues. The germline CDR1 and CDR2 sequences are SGHDT and YYEEEE. Trimming removed 5 bases at V and 5 bases at J, with 22 bases between. CDR3 in amino acids: CASSSLKAEDWETQYF. DNA of the CDR3: TGTGCCAGCAGTTCCCTGAAGGCGGAAGATTGGGAGACCCAGTACTTC.

This rearrangement joins TRBV10-3 to TRBJ2-7, with 11 bases that match TRBD2. V was clipped by 5 bases and J by 8 bases; unmatched bases: 23. The CDR3 is 19 amino acids. From germline, CDR1 is ENHRY and CDR2 SYGVKD. CDR3 in amino acids: CAISMHHTPATSGALKQYF. The CDR3 DNA follows: TGTGCCATCAGTATGCACCATACCCCGGCGACTAGCGGGGCTCTCAAGCAGTACTTC.

Notes on this clonotype: Mismatch with germline at one junction end may stem from a read error. The chain combines TRBV4-1 with TRBJ1-5; a weak D match, TRBD1 (6 bases). The CDR3 contains 13 residues. CDR1 MGHRA and CDR2 YSYEKL come from the germline V gene. The CDR3 nucleotides are TGTGCCAGCAGCCAAGAGGGGGATCAGCCCCAGCATTTT. Encoded protein: CASSQEGDQPQHF.

The chain uses TRBV20-1 and TRBJ2-7; TRBD1 is a possible D gene (5 bases). This CDR3 comprises 13 residues. Germline loops: CDR1 DFQATT, CDR2 SNEGSKA (reference sequence). Trimming took 2 bases from V and 5 from J, leaving 13 bases between them. As DNA, the CDR3 is TGCAGTGCTAGACGCGGACATTTCCACGAGCAGTACGTC. It is translated as CSARRGHFHEQYV.